This T cell receptor beta chain was captured in a study of somatic mutations in cytotoxic T cells in rheumatoid arthritis. Method: immunoSEQ multiplex PCR; TCRdb's copy keeps in-frame clones and lacks some. The data contain 12,000 or so clones, approximately 80% of them singletons. About this clone: Its antigen is unidentified.

The CDR3 extends over 17 amino acids. Unmatched junction bases numbered 14, after V lost 6 bases and J lost 4 bases. Germline lookup yields CDR1 SGHTA and CDR2 FQGNSA. Findings of the study overall: Antigen targets of the expanded CD8+ clones remained unidentified. Measurement of CD8+ T-cell clonality revealed no significant difference between rheumatoid arthritis patients and age-matched healthy controls.

Source material: CD8+ T cells sorted from blood. This receptor was taken from a middle-aged man in good health. The gene calls are TRBV7-2 and TRBJ2-1, with 8 bases lining up with TRBD1. This CDR3 is CASRFTEGTGGYNEQFF. The CDR3 DNA follows: TGTGCCAGCAGGTTTACGGAAGGGACAGGAGGATACAATGAGCAGTTCTTC.